The clone carrying this T cell receptor (beta chain) was detected ten times or more. In the sort, naive CD8 T cells were defined as CD8+CD4-CCR7+CD45RA+. This record belongs to a study of molecular identifiers for immune sequencing clone quantification. Previously described methods with listed TCR primers produced the bulk TCR libraries. TCRdb redid the calling of the PCR reads with MiXCR, one entry per CDR3 protein. The sample has 88,000 or so distinct CDR3 sequences, 21% seen once; the top ten hold 0.85% to 1.2%. The TCR originated in a human donor in good health. Some libraries in this study had Jurkat cell RNA spiked in. Source material: naive CD8+ T cells from blood, with Jurkat cell RNA spiked in. The subset: FACS-sorted CD8+CD4-CCR7+CD45RA+ naive T cells.

The CDR3 DNA reads as TGTGCCAGCAGCCGTCTTGGACAGGGAGATGAAAAACTGTTTTTT. Translated, it gives CASSRLGQGDEKLFF. The genes are TRBV7-6 and TRBJ1-4, with 8 bases matching TRBD1. Germline trimming cut 5 bases from V and 6 bases from J; bases unmatched to any gene: 8. The germline gives CDR1 SGHVS, CDR2 FNYEAQ. This CDR3 has 15 residues.